These 11 T cell receptor beta chains were all obtained from the same sample, sequenced in a study of cytomegalovirus exposure and HLA in healthy donors. Amplification used 60 Vbeta primers and 13 Jbeta primers. Produced via immunoSEQ multiplex PCR; TCRdb's table is partial and in-frame only. The table records about 110,000 clones, just over 70% of them present only once. The source material was PBMCs. These receptors all stem from a boy aged 5-17 years in good health and CMV-seronegative.

The chain has TRBV7-6 and TRBJ2-1; D might be TRBD2 (5 bases). Deletions cut 5 bases from V and 0 bases from J, with 11 bases between. CDR3 length: 15 residues. CDR1 and CDR2 (germline): SGHVS, FNYEAQ. Here the CDR3 DNA reads TGTGCCAGCAGCCCTAGGAGGCTCTCCTACAATGAGCAGTTCTTC. It translates to CASSPRRLSYNEQFF. Based on the CDR3 plus reference TRBV7-6 and TRBJ2-1, the full variable domain is GAGVSQSPRYKVTKRGQDVALRCDPISGHVSLYWYRQALGQGPEFLTYFNYEAQQDKSGLPNDRFSAERPEGSISTLTIQRTEQRDSAMYRCASSPRRLSYNEQFFGPGTRLTVL.

V usage is TRBV2 and J usage is TRBJ2-3, with 7 positions matching TRBD1. Germline V gives CDR1 SNHLY, CDR2 FYNNEI. The trim removed 8 bases at V and 2 bases at J, leaving 19 bases unmatched. CDR3 size: 18 residues. The CDR3 protein is CASEPGTEISRLTDTQYF. CDR3 nucleotide sequence: TGTGCCAGCGAGCCGGGGACAGAAATAAGTAGGCTCACAGATACGCAGTATTTT. The full variable domain, with the rest looked up from reference TRBV2 and TRBJ2-3, is EPEVTQTPSHQVTQMGQEVILRCVPISNHLYFYWYRQILGQKVEFLVSFYNNEISEKSEIFDDQFSVERPDGSNFTLKIRSTKLEDSAMYFCASEPGTEISRLTDTQYFGPGTRLTVL.

This clone was detected only once. This sequence joins TRBV27 and TRBJ2-1; D gene unclear. Trimming took 4 bases from V and 0 from J, leaving 13 bases between them. This CDR3 region has 16 residues. Germline V lookup: CDR1 MNHEY, CDR2 SMNVEV (reference sequence). CDR3 sequence: CASSSRPRSSYNEQFF. The CDR3, as DNA: TGTGCCAGCAGTTCCAGGCCGCGAAGCTCCTACAATGAGCAGTTCTTC.

The chain is built from TRBV4-1 and TRBJ1-2, with 9 nucleotides matching TRBD1. With V trimmed by 4 bases and J by 8 bases, 8 bases remained unmatched. Looked up from germline, CDR1 is MGHRA and CDR2 is YSYEKL. The length of the CDR3 is 14 residues. The CDR3 sequence: CASSRDRERRGYTF. Written as DNA, the CDR3 is TGCGCCAGCAGCCGGGACAGGGAACGGCGGGGCTACACCTTC.

V and J are TRBV30 and TRBJ1-2, with TRBD1 identical over 10 bases. From germline, CDR1 is GTSNPN and CDR2 SVGIG (reference sequence). There are 15 residues in the CDR3. The trim removed 0 bases at V and 7 bases at J, leaving 8 bases unmatched. CDR3 DNA: TGTGCCTGGAGTGTACTGGACAGGGGGTTTGGTGGCTACACCTTC. It is translated as CAWSVLDRGFGGYTF.

This clone showed up just a few times. The V and J genes are TRBV28 and TRBJ1-2; 8 bases agree with TRBD1. From germline, CDR1 is MDHEN and CDR2 SYDVKM. The CDR3 is 16 residues long. V lost 5 bases, J lost 5 bases, and 13 bases stayed unmatched. CDR3 DNA: TGTGCCAGCAGTCAAACTACACCGGGACAGGCTTATGGCTACACCTTC. It specifies CASSQTTPGQAYGYTF.

The gene calls are TRBV29-1 and TRBJ1-2; TRBD1 matches 7 bases. V trimming: 2 bases; J trimming: 8 bases; junction bases outside the gene matches: 11. The CDR3 has 14 residues. CDR1 and CDR2 from the germline V gene are SQVTM and ANQGSEA. CDR3 sequence: CSVERGRQGGGYTF. In DNA, the CDR3 is TGCAGCGTTGAAAGGGGGAGACAGGGTGGCGGCTACACCTTC.

This clone was seen just once. The chain links TRBV5-1 to TRBJ2-1; 9 positions match TRBD1. The germline V gene has CDR1 SGHRS and CDR2 YFSETQ. V lost 5 bases, J lost 6 bases, and 12 bases stayed unmatched. The CDR3 is 16 amino acids. The CDR3 DNA follows: TGCGCCAGCAGTCCCGGGACAGGGCTCGAGGGCAATGAGCAGTTCTTC. Its translation: CASSPGTGLEGNEQFF.

The chain is built from TRBV19 and TRBJ1-1, with 7 bases identical to TRBD1. This CDR3 is 15 amino acids long. Germline trimming cut 5 bases from V and 1 base from J; bases unmatched to any gene: 7. Germline-derived CDR1 and CDR2 are LNHDA and SQIVND (reference sequence). The CDR3 coding sequence is TGTGCCAGTAGTCCGAGGGGGACAGAGAACACTGAAGCTTTCTTT. As protein: CASSPRGTENTEAFF.

The V and J genes are TRBV7-6 and TRBJ2-3; TRBD2 agrees at 9 bases. Germline values: CDR1 SGHVS, CDR2 FNYEAQ. This CDR3 region has 16 residues. With 3 bases clipped from V and 2 bases from J, the junction kept 6 bases outside the gene matches. The CDR3: CASSFGGRATTDTQYF. In DNA, the CDR3 is TGTGCCAGCAGCTTCGGCGGGAGGGCCACCACAGATACGCAGTATTTT. The whole variable domain, filled in from reference TRBV7-6 and TRBJ2-3, reads GAGVSQSPRYKVTKRGQDVALRCDPISGHVSLYWYRQALGQGPEFLTYFNYEAQQDKSGLPNDRFSAERPEGSISTLTIQRTEQRDSAMYRCASSFGGRATTDTQYFGPGTRLTVL.

This clone was seen more than once but under ten times. This chain links TRBV28 with TRBJ1-6; 8 nucleotides align to TRBD1. The CDR3 runs to 19 residues. Germline CDR1 reads MDHEN; CDR2 reads SYDVKM. After removal of 5 bases from V and 10 bases from J, the junction contained 22 bases not matched to a gene. CDR3 nucleotides: TGTGCCAGCAGTCCCGAGACAGGGGATGGGGGGGGAGCGTACTCACCCCTCCACTTT. Its translation: CASSPETGDGGGAYSPLHF.